The source of this T cell receptor beta chain is a study of T cell clonality in common variable immunodeficiency. V lost 0 bases to trimming and J lost 5 bases; unmatched junction nucleotides: 9. This CDR3 has 17 amino acids. The germline gives CDR1 SGHRS, CDR2 YFSETQ. Findings and limits, study-wide: Reportedly, TCR beta sequences from common variable immunodeficiency showed fewer deletions and N-nucleotide insertions. The cause of increased CVID clonality remains unclear without subpopulation sequencing.

Control and CVID samples contributed equal amounts of genomic DNA. The data were produced by immunoSEQ multiplex PCR, yet TCRdb's version contains in-frame clones alone and is incomplete. Listed here are approximately 14,000 clones without any singletons, the top ten holding about 12%. Remarks on this clone: Its antigen is unknown. The read falls 3 residues short of the CDR3 end, and the missing part is taken from the germline J gene.

CVID subjects had received replacement immunoglobulin for at least one year. The clonotype comes from a human donor with common variable immunodeficiency. Sequenced sample: peripheral blood mononuclear cells. The chain recombines TRBV5-1 with TRBJ2-7; 12 nucleotides match TRBD2. Incomplete CDR3 DNA: TGCGCCAGCAGCTTGGGACTAGCGGGAGAGCTACGCCACGAG. Translated, it gives CASSLGLAGELRHE. The whole CDR3 is CASSLGLAGELRHEQYF.